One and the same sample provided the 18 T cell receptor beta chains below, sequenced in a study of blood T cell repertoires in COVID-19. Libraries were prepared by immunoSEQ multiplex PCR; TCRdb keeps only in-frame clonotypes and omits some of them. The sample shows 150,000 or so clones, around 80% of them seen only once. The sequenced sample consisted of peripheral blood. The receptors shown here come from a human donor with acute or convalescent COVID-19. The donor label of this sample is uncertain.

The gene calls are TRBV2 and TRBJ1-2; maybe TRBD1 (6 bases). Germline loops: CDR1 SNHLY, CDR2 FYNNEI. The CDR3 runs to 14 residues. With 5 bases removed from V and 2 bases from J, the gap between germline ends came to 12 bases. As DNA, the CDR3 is TGTGCCAGCAGTCCGGCAGGGGCAAACTATGGCTACACCTTC. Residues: CASSPAGANYGYTF.

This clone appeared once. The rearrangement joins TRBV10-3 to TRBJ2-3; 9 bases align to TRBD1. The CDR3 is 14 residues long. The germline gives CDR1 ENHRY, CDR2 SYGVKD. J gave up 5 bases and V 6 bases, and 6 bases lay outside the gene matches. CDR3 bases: TGTGCCATCAGGGACAGGGGATCAGGAGATACGCAGTATTTT. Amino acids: CAIRDRGSGDTQYF.

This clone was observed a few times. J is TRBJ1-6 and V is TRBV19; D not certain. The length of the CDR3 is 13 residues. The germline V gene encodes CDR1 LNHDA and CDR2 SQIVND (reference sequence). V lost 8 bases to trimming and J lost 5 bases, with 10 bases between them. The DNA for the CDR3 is TGTGCCAGTGGAGCAGTAAATAATTCACCCCTCCACTTT. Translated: CASGAVNNSPLHF.

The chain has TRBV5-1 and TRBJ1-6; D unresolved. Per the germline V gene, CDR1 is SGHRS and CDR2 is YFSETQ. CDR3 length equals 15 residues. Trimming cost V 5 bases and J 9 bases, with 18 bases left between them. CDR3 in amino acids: CASRHDDPGSSPLHF. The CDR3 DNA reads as TGCGCCAGCAGGCATGACGACCCTGGGAGTTCACCCCTCCACTTT. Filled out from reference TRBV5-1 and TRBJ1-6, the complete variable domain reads KAGVTQTPRYLIKTRGQQVTLSCSPISGHRSVSWYQQTPGQGLQFLFEYFSETQRNKGNFPGRFSGRQFSNSRSEMNVSTLELGDSALYLCASRHDDPGSSPLHFGNGTRLTVT.

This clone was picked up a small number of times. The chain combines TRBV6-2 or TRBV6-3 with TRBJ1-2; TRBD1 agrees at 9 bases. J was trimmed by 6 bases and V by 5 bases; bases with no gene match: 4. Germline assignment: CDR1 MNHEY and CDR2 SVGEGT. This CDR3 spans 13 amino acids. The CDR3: CASSRGQGNGYTF. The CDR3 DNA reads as TGTGCCAGCAGTCGGGGACAGGGAAATGGCTACACCTTC.

This chain's CDR3 is CASSFLNEKLFF. The CDR3 nucleotides are TGTGCCAGCAGCTTCCTGAATGAAAAACTGTTTTTT. The chain combines TRBV5-4 with TRBJ1-4; D not certain. Germline CDR1 reads SGHNT; CDR2 reads YYREEE (reference sequence). The CDR3 extends over 12 amino acids. Trimming stripped 2 bases from V and 5 bases from J, with 4 bases between.

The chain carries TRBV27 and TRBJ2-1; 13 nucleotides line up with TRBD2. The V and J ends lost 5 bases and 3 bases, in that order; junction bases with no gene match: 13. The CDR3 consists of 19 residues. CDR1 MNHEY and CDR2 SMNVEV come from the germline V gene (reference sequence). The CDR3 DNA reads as TGTGCCAGCAGTACCCGGACTAGCGGGGGAAATTATATCTACAATGAGCAGTTCTTC. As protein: CASSTRTSGGNYIYNEQFF.

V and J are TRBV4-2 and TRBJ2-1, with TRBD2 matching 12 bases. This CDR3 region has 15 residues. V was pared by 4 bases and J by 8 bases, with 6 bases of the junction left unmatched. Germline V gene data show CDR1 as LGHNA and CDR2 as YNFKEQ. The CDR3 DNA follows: TGTGCCAGCAGCCTTTCTAGCGGGGGGGCGGATGAGCAGTTCTTC. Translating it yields CASSLSSGGADEQFF.

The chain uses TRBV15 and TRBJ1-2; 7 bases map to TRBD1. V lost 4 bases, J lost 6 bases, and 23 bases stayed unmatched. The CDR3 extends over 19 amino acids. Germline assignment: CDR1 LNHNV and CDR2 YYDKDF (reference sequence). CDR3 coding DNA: TGTGCCACCAGCACAACCAACAGGGGATCAATGGTCCCCCCCAATGGCTACACCTTC. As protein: CATSTTNRGSMVPPNGYTF.

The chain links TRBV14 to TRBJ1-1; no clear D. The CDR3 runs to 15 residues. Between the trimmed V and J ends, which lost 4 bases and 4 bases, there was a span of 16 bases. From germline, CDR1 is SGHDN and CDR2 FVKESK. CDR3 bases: TGTGCCAGCAGCCCCTCCCGATCCGCCGGCACTGAAGCTTTCTTT. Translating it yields CASSPSRSAGTEAFF.

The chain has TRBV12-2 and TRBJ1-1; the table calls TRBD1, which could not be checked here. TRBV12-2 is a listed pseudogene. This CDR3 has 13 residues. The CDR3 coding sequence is TGTGCAAGTCCCGTACAGGGTCGAACTGAAGCTTTCTTT. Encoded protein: CASPVQGRTEAFF.

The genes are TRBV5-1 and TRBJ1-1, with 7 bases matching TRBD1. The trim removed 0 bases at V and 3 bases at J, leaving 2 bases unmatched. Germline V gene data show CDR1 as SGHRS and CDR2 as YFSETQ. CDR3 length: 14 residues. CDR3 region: CASSLGGGYTEAFF. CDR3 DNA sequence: TGCGCCAGCAGCTTGGGAGGGGGCTACACTGAAGCTTTCTTT.

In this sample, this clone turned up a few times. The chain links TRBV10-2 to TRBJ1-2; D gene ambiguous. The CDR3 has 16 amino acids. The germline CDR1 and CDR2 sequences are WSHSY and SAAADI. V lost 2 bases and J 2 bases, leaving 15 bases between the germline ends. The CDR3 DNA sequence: TGCGCCAGCAGTGAGCGATTTTTAGCTGGGAACTATGGCTACACCTTC. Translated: CASSERFLAGNYGYTF.

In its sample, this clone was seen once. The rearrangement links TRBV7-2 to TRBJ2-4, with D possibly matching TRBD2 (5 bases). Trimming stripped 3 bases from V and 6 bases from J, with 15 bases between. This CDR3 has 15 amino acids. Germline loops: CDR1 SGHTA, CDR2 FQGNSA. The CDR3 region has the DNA TGTGCCAGCAGCTTTCCGGGGTCTAGCAGAAACATTCAGTACTTC. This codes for CASSFPGSSRNIQYF.

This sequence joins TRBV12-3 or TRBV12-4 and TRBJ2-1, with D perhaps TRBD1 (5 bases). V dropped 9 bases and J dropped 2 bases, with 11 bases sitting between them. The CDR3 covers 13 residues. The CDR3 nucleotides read TGTGCCAGTAGCAGGGTCCCCTACAATGAGCAGTTCTTC. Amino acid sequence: CASSRVPYNEQFF.

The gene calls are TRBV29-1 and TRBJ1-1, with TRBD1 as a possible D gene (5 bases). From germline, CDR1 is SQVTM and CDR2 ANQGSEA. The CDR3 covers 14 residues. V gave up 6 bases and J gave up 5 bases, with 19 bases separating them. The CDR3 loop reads CSVEGRDGGTEAFF. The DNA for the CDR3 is TGCAGCGTGGAGGGTAGGGACGGAGGGACTGAAGCTTTCTTT.

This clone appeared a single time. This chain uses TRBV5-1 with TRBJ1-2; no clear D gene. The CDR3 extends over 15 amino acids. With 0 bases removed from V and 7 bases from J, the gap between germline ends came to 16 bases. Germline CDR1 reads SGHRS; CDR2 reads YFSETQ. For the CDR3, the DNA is TGCGCCAGCAGCTTGGACGCCTATTCGCCGGGTGGCTACACCTTC. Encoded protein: CASSLDAYSPGGYTF.

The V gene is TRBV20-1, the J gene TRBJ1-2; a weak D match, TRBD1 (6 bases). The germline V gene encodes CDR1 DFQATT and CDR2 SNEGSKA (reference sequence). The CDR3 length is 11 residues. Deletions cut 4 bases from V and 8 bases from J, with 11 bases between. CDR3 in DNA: TGCAGTGCTAACCAGGGGAACGGCTACACCTTC. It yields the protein CSANQGNGYTF.